The entry that follows covers one TCR beta chain sequence. Its antigen remains unidentified. Collection of approximately 9.3 milliliters of peripheral blood was performed for each donor. Isolating PBMCs gave at least 6.5 million of these cells per sample. Primers used in a second PCR of about 6 to 12 cycles were a sample-barcoded 5' primer and a J-beta primer mix. TCRdb reprocessed the 5' RACE reads via MiXCR and lists one record per CDR3 protein. This table holds approximately 790,000 distinct CDR3 sequences, 60% to 80% found once. This sample stems from a study of blood T cells in healthy people across ages. Study at large: About one barcoded beta molecule per two T cells came from capture by template switching.

Looked up from germline, CDR1 is SQVTM and CDR2 is ANQGSEA. This CDR3 spans 15 amino acids. V lost 6 bases to trimming and J lost 1 base, with 17 bases between them. Study outcomes and limitations: Donor CMV status, an unknown factor, possibly confounded changes in expanded clonotypes.

Sequencing was done on a sample of blood. This rearrangement joins TRBV29-1 to TRBJ2-3; D could derive from TRBD1 or TRBD2 (7 bases each). The TCR originated in a man aged 25-45 years in good health. CDR3: CSVAGTAGRTDTQYF. CDR3 sequence (DNA): TGCAGCGTAGCCGGGACAGCGGGGCGCACAGATACGCAGTATTTT.